This TCR beta chain was documented in a study of cytomegalovirus exposure and HLA in healthy donors. Turning to the study itself: Among about 200 million T cells, an earlier analysis found 90 million to 130 million unique TCR beta sequences.

Among the donors, all were healthy bone marrow donors. The CDR3 is made up of 14 amino acids. CDR1 and CDR2 (germline): MNHEY, SVGAGI. The V end was cut by 5 bases, the J end by 5 bases, with 13 bases between. PCR used 60 Vbeta primers and 13 Jbeta primers. Method: immunoSEQ multiplex PCR; TCRdb's copy keeps in-frame clones and lacks some. The repertoire has roughly 120,000 clones, approximately 80% of them found once; the top ten carry about 6.8%. With respect to this clone: Its target is not known.

General study points: Sequencing likely produced, as an artifact, a cluster of highly shared sequence variants. Later analysis identified 16,951 TCR beta sequences associated with HLA alleles, using a false discovery rate threshold of 0.05.

The sample consisted of PBMCs. This chain uses TRBV6-5 with TRBJ1-5; tentative D call: TRBD1 (5 bases). The receptor was isolated from a man between 25 and 39 years old in good health and CMV-seropositive. CDR3 sequence (DNA): TGTGCCAGCAGTACGGGACGGGGGGATCAGCCCCAGCATTTT. Translated: CASSTGRGDQPQHF.